This T cell receptor (beta chain) comes out of a study of shared clonotypes between healthy human individuals. Across the study: Each donor contributed plates that comprised three CD4 naive, three CD4 memory, two CD8 naive and one CD8 memory. Study conclusions and caveats: An expected dependence of interdonor clonotype sharing on sequencing depth was noted.

The assay was immunoSEQ multiplex PCR, and TCRdb's table has in-frame clones only and misses some. The profile shows over 850,000 clones, 75% to 80% of them singletons. About this clone: What it binds is unknown.

This TCR derives from a man aged 18 to 35 in good health. Some clones in this sample may be carry-over from other donors' samples. The sequenced material came from memory CD4+ T cells from PBMCs. The sample's subset: CD45RA-negative fraction.

The CDR3 DNA reads as TGTGCCAGCAGCTTCAGGACTAGCGGGAGGACCACAGATACGCAGTATTTT. This translates into CASSFRTSGRTTDTQYF. The chain joins TRBV11-3 to TRBJ2-3, with 14 bases aligning to TRBD2. J lost 2 bases, V lost 3 bases, and 4 bases had no gene match. CDR1 and CDR2 from the germline V gene are SGHNT and YENEEA. The CDR3 sequence is 17 residues long.